This TCR beta chain was sequenced for a study of T cells after yellow fever vaccination. Synthesis of TCR cDNA relied on 5'RACE template switching, which attached a universal primer site and UMIs. TCRdb re-analysed the 5' RACE reads in MiXCR, keeping a single row per CDR3 protein. The sample carries fewer than 350,000 distinct CDR3 sequences, approximately 4% recorded once. This clonotype was observed at least ten times. The antigen remains undetermined. At one end, the junction sequence differs from germline, possibly due to a read error. Study-wide points: Contamination of FACS-sorted repertoires by abundant clonotypes from the bulk population could occur. Peaking faster, on day 5 versus 15, the secondary response was nonetheless weaker. Only a small proportion of the clonotypes turned up in both the CD4 and the CD8 compartments, likely arising from convergent recombination.

This clonotype was sampled from a man between 18 and 35 years old who received the YFV17D yellow fever vaccine. Sequencing was performed on PBMCs, taken 15 days after the yellow fever booster vaccination.

CDR3 nucleotide sequence: TGTGCCAGCAGCTTATCCACCAACACTGAAGCTTTCTTT. This translates into CASSLSTNTEAFF. The chain couples TRBV27 to TRBJ1-1; D not certain. CDR3 length: 13 amino acids. Per the germline V gene, CDR1 is MNHEY and CDR2 is SMNVEV (reference sequence).